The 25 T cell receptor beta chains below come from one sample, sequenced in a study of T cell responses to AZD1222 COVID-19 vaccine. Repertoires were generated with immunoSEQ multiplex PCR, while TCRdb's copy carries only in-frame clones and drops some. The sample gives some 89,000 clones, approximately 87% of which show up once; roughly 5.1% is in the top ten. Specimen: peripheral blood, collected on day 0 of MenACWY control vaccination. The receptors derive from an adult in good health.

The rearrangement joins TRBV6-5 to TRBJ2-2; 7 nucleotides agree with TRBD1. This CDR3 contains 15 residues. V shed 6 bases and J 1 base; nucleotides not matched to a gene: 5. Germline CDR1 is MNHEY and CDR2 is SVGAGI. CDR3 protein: CASRSTGVNTGELFF. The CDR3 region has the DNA TGTGCCAGCAGGTCTACAGGGGTGAACACCGGGGAGCTGTTTTTT.

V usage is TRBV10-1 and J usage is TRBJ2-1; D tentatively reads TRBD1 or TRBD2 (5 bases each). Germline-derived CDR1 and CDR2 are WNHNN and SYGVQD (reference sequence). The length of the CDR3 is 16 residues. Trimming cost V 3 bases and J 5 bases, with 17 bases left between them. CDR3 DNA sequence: TGCGCCAGCAGTGATCTGGGGCGGGTGGAAGACAATGAGCAGTTCTTC. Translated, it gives CASSDLGRVEDNEQFF.

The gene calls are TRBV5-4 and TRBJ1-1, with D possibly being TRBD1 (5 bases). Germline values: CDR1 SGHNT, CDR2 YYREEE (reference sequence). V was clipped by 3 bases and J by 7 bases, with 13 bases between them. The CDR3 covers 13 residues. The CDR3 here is CASSSQGFFEAFF. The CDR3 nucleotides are TGTGCCAGCAGCTCCCAGGGTTTTTTTGAAGCTTTCTTT.

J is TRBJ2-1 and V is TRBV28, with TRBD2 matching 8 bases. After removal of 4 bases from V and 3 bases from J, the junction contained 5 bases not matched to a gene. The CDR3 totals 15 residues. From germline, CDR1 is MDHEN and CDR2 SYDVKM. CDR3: CASSSPGLVYNEQFF. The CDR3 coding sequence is TGTGCCAGCAGTTCACCGGGACTAGTCTACAATGAGCAGTTCTTC.

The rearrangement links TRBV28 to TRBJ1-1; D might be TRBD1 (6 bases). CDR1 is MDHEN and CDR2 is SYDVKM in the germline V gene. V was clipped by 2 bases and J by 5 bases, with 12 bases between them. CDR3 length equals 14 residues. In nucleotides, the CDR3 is TGTGCCAGCAGTTTAAGGGGGAGGGTGACTGAAGCTTTCTTT. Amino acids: CASSLRGRVTEAFF.

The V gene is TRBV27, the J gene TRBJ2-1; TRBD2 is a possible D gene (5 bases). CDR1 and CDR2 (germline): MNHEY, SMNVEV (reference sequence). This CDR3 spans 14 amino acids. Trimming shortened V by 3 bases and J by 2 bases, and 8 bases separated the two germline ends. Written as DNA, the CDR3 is TGTGCCAGCAGTTTTGCGAGGGCCTACAATGAGCAGTTCTTC. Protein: CASSFARAYNEQFF.

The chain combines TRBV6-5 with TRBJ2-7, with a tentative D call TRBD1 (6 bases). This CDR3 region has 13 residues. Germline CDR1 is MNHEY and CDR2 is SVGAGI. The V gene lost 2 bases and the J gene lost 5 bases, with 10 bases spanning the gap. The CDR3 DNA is TGTGCCAGCAGTTACGGGAACAGGGACGAGCAGTACTTC. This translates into CASSYGNRDEQYF.

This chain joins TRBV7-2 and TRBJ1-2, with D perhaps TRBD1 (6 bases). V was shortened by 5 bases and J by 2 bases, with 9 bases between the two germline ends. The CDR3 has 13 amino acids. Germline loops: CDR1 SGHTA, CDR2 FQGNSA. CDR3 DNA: TGTGCCAGCAGCCCGGACAGAAACTATGGCTACACCTTC. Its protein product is CASSPDRNYGYTF.

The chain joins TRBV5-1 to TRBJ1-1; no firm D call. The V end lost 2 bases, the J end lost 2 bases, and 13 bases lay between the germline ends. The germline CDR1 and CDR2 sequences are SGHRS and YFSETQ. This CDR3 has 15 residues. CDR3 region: CASSFAVASNTEAFF. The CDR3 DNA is TGCGCCAGCAGCTTTGCGGTGGCCAGCAACACTGAAGCTTTCTTT. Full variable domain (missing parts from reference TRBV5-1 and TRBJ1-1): KAGVTQTPRYLIKTRGQQVTLSCSPISGHRSVSWYQQTPGQGLQFLFEYFSETQRNKGNFPGRFSGRQFSNSRSEMNVSTLELGDSALYLCASSFAVASNTEAFFGQGTRLTVV.

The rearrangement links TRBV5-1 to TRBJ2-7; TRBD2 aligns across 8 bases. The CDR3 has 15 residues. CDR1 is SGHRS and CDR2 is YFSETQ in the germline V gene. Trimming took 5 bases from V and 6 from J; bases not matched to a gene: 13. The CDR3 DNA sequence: TGCGCCAGCAGAACTACCGGGACTAGATTTAGCGAGCAGTACTTC. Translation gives CASRTTGTRFSEQYF.

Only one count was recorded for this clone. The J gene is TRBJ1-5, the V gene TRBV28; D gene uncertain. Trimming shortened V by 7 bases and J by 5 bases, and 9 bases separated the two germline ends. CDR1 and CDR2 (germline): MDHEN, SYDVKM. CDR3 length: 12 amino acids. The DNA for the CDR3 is TGTGCCAGCAAGGACCCTTATCAGCCCCAGCATTTT. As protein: CASKDPYQPQHF.

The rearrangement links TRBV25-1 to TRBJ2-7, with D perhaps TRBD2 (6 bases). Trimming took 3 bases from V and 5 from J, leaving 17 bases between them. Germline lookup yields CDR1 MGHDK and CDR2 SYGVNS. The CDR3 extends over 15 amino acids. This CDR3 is CASSEYRAPGDEQYF. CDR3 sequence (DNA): TGTGCCAGCAGTGAGTACCGGGCGCCGGGGGACGAGCAGTACTTC.

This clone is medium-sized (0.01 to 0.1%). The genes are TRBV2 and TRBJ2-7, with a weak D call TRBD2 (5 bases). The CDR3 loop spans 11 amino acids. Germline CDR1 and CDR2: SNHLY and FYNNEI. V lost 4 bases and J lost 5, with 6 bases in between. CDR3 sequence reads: CASSVRDEQYF. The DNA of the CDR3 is TGTGCCAGCAGTGTGCGGGACGAGCAGTACTTC.

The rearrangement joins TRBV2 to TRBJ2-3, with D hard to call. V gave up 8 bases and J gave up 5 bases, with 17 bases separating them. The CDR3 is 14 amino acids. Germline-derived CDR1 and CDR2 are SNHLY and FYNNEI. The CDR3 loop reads CASERPPTGDTQYF. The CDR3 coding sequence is TGTGCCAGCGAACGGCCCCCGACCGGAGATACGCAGTATTTT.

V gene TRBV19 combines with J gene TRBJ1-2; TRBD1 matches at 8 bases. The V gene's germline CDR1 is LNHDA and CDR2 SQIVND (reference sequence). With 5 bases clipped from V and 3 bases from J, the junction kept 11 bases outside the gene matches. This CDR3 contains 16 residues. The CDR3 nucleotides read TGTGCCAGTAGTTCCGGACAGGGACCGTGGGACTATGGCTACACCTTC. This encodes CASSSGQGPWDYGYTF.

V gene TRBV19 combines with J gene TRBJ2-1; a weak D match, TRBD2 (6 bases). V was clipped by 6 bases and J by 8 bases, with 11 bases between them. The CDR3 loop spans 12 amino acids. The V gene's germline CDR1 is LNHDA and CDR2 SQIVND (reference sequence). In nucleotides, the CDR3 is TGTGCCAGTAGACTAGCCGGGCATGAGCAGTTCTTC. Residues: CASRLAGHEQFF.

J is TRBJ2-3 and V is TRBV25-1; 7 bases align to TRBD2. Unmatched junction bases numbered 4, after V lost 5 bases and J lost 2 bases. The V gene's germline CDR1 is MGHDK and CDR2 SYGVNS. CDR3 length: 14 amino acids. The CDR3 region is CASSRAGLTDTQYF. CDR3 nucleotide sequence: TGTGCCAGCAGTCGAGCGGGGCTCACAGATACGCAGTATTTT.

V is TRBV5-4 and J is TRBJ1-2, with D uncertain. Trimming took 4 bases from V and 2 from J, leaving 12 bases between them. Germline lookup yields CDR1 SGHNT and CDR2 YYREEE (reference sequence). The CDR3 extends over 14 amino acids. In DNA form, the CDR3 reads TGTGCCAGCAGCATAGGACCGGCGAACTATGGCTACACCTTC. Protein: CASSIGPANYGYTF.

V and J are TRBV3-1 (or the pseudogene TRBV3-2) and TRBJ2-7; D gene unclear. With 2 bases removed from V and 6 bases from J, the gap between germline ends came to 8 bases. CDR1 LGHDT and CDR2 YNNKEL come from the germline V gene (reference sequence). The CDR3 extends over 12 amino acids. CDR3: CASSQFLGEQYF. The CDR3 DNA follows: TGTGCCAGCAGCCAATTTCTGGGCGAGCAGTACTTC.

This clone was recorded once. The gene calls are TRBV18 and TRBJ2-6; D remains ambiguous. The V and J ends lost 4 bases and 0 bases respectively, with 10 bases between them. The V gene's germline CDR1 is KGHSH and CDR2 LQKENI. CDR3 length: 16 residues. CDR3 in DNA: TGTGCCAGCTCACTTCCAACTACCTCTGGGGCCAACGTCCTGACTTTC. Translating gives CASSLPTTSGANVLTF.

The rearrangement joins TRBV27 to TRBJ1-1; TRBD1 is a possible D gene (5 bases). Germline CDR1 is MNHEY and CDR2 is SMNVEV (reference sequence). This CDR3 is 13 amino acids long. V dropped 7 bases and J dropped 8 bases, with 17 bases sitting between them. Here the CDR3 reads CASKEGDRKEAFF. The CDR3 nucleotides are TGTGCCAGCAAGGAAGGGGATAGGAAAGAAGCTTTCTTT.

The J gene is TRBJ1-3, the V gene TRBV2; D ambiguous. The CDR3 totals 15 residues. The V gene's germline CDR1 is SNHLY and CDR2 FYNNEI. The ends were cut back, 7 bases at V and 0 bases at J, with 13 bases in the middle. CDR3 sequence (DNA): TGTGCCAGCAAATACGGAGAACTCTCTGGAAACACCATATATTTT. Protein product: CASKYGELSGNTIYF. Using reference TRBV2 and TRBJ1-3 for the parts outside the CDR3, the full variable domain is EPEVTQTPSHQVTQMGQEVILRCVPISNHLYFYWYRQILGQKVEFLVSFYNNEISEKSEIFDDQFSVERPDGSNFTLKIRSTKLEDSAMYFCASKYGELSGNTIYFGEGSWLTVV.

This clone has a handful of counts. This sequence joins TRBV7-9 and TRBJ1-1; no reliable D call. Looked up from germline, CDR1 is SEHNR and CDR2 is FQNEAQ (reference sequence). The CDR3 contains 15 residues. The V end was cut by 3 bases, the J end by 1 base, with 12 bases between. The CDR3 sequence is CASSFKGIGNTEAFF. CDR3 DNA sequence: TGTGCCAGCAGCTTCAAGGGAATAGGGAACACTGAAGCTTTCTTT.

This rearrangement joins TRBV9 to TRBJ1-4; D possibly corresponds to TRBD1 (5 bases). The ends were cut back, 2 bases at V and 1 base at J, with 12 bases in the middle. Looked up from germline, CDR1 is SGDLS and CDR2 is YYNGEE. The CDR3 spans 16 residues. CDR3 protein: CASSVGGVRTNEKLFF. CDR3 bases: TGTGCCAGCAGCGTGGGAGGGGTGCGAACTAATGAAAAACTGTTTTTT.

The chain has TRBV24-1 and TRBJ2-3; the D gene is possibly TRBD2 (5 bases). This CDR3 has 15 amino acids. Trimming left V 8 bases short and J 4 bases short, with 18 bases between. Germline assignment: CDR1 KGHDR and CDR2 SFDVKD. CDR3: CATTGGGGSPDTQYF. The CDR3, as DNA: TGTGCCACCACGGGTGGTGGAGGTAGCCCAGATACGCAGTATTTT.